This is a list of T cell receptor beta chains from one sample in a study of T cell responses to AZD1222 COVID-19 vaccine. Data came from immunoSEQ multiplex PCR; TCRdb stores just in-frame clones and leaves some out. This table holds 100,000 or so clones, approximately 91% found once. The specimen was peripheral blood, collected on day 0 of AZD1222 vaccination. The receptors stem from an adult in good health. Each CDR3 is given with its conserved first and last residue. Each record gives: CDR3 protein, CDR3 DNA, J gene, D gene, V gene, CDR3 length, clone size. The D gene is left open where the match is weak. Clone size, where shown, is once, few, many, or a class for clones that have expanded.

CDR3: CASSTNRADGYTF; DNA: TGTGCCAGCAGCACAAACAGGGCCGATGGCTACACCTTC; J: TRBJ1-2; D: -; V: TRBV7-3; length: 13; size: -
CDR3: CASRSDSNYGYTF; DNA: TGTGCCAGCAGGTCCGACAGTAACTATGGCTACACCTTC; J: TRBJ1-2; D: -; V: TRBV5-4; length: 13; size: -
CDR3: CSVGHLNSYEQYF; DNA: TGCAGCGTTGGCCACCTGAACTCCTACGAGCAGTACTTC; J: TRBJ2-7; D: -; V: TRBV29-1; length: 13; size: few
CDR3: CASSYPGGSNEKLFF; DNA: TGTGCCAGCAGTTACCCCGGAGGATCTAATGAAAAACTGTTTTTT; J: TRBJ1-4; D: -; V: TRBV6-6; length: 15; size: -
CDR3: CASSPLLDTEAFF; DNA: TGTGCCAGCTCCCCCCTATTGGACACTGAAGCTTTCTTT; J: TRBJ1-1; D: -; V: TRBV14; length: 13; size: -
CDR3: CASSLTSGTGTEAFF; DNA: TGTGCCAGCAGCTTGACGTCGGGAACAGGCACTGAAGCTTTCTTT; J: TRBJ1-1; D: -; V: TRBV7-9; length: 15; size: -
CDR3: CASRPRQGRRVWDSPLHF; DNA: TGTGCCAGCAGGCCTAGACAGGGGAGAAGGGTATGGGATTCACCCCTCCACTTT; J: TRBJ1-6; D: TRBD1; V: TRBV28; length: 18; size: -
CDR3: CATQLGGLLYNEQFF; DNA: TGTGCCACCCAACTGGGGGGGTTACTCTACAATGAGCAGTTCTTC; J: TRBJ2-1; D: TRBD2; V: TRBV7-2; length: 15; size: -
CDR3: CASMERGGLQETQYF; DNA: TGTGCCAGCATGGAGCGGGGGGGCCTCCAAGAGACCCAGTACTTC; J: TRBJ2-5; D: TRBD2; V: TRBV11-1; length: 15; size: -
CDR3: CASSSGTGAYSEQYF; DNA: TGTGCCAGCAGCTCAGGGACAGGGGCTTACTCCGAGCAGTACTTC; J: TRBJ2-7; D: TRBD1; V: TRBV9; length: 15; size: -
CDR3: CASSLRNTRSATEAFF; DNA: TGTGCCAGCAGCTTACGGAACACCCGAAGTGCCACTGAAGCTTTCTTT; J: TRBJ1-1; D: -; V: TRBV7-2; length: 16; size: -
CDR3: CASSDEAGFTPLHF; DNA: TGTGCCAGCAGTGACGAGGCGGGCTTTACGCCCCTCCACTTT; J: TRBJ1-6; D: -; V: TRBV6-4; length: 14; size: -
CDR3: CASSAWTSGAETQYF; DNA: TGTGCCAGCAGTGCGTGGACTAGCGGGGCAGAGACCCAGTACTTC; J: TRBJ2-5; D: TRBD2; V: TRBV9; length: 15; size: -
CDR3: CASSDGEGNIGYTF; DNA: TGCGCCAGCAGTGATGGAGAAGGGAACATAGGCTACACCTTC; J: TRBJ1-2; D: -; V: TRBV10-2; length: 14; size: -
CDR3: CASSSQTGTSGGHYNEQFF; DNA: TGTGCCAGTAGTTCTCAGACCGGGACTAGCGGGGGGCACTACAATGAGCAGTTCTTC; J: TRBJ2-1; D: TRBD2; V: TRBV19; length: 19; size: -
CDR3: CASSLSGFSDEKLFF; DNA: TGTGCCAGCAGCTTATCTGGGTTTTCCGATGAAAAACTGTTTTTT; J: TRBJ1-4; D: -; V: TRBV7-6; length: 15; size: once
CDR3: CATSRDGYGYTF; DNA: TGTGCCACCAGCAGAGATGGCTATGGCTACACCTTC; J: TRBJ1-2; D: -; V: TRBV15; length: 12; size: -
CDR3: CASSEPGLQSYEQYF; DNA: TGCGCCAGCAGTGAGCCCGGACTACAATCCTACGAGCAGTACTTC; J: TRBJ2-7; D: -; V: TRBV10-2; length: 15; size: -
CDR3: CASSSWTGNEKLFF; DNA: TGTGCCAGCAGTTCCTGGACAGGGAATGAAAAACTGTTTTTT; J: TRBJ1-4; D: TRBD1; V: TRBV28; length: 14; size: few
CDR3: CASSPPSVYGYTF; DNA: TGTGCCAGCTCACCACCGTCAGTCTATGGCTACACCTTC; J: TRBJ1-2; D: -; V: TRBV18; length: 13; size: once
CDR3: CASSPTGNTEAFF; DNA: TGCGCCAGCAGCCCGACAGGGAACACTGAAGCTTTCTTT; J: TRBJ1-1; D: -; V: TRBV4-3; length: 13; size: -
CDR3: CSATNVRPQYF; DNA: TGCAGTGCTACAAATGTTAGGCCCCAGTACTTC; J: TRBJ2-5; D: -; V: TRBV20-1; length: 11; size: -
CDR3: CASSGWANEKLFF; DNA: TGTGCCAGCAGTGGCTGGGCTAATGAAAAACTGTTTTTT; J: TRBJ1-4; D: -; V: TRBV2; length: 13; size: -
CDR3: CASSETGLGNTIYF; DNA: TGTGCCAGCAGCGAGACAGGGTTAGGAAACACCATATATTTT; J: TRBJ1-3; D: TRBD1; V: TRBV5-6; length: 14; size: -
CDR3: CASSQGPIPRDEQFF; DNA: TGCGCCAGCAGCCAAGGTCCGATCCCAAGGGATGAGCAGTTCTTC; J: TRBJ2-1; D: -; V: TRBV4-3; length: 15; size: -
CDR3: CATRAPVSSGGGGGRETQYF; DNA: TGTGCCACCAGGGCCCCAGTGTCTAGCGGGGGGGGTGGAGGCCGTGAGACCCAGTACTTC; J: TRBJ2-5; D: TRBD2; V: TRBV24-1; length: 20; size: -
CDR3: CASSLLGDTPNTEAFF; DNA: TGTGCCAGCAGCTTATTGGGCGACACACCGAACACTGAAGCTTTCTTT; J: TRBJ1-1; D: -; V: TRBV7-9; length: 16; size: -
CDR3: CASSRSTGLNTEAFF; DNA: TGTGCCAGCAGCCGCTCGACAGGGTTGAACACTGAAGCTTTCTTT; J: TRBJ1-1; D: TRBD1; V: TRBV7-9; length: 15; size: -
CDR3: CATELSVNTEAFF; DNA: TGTGCCACCGAACTGTCAGTGAACACTGAAGCTTTCTTT; J: TRBJ1-1; D: -; V: TRBV7-8; length: 13; size: few
CDR3: CASSLGGVSQETQYF; DNA: TGTGCCAGCAGCTTGGGTGGAGTAAGCCAAGAGACCCAGTACTTC; J: TRBJ2-5; D: -; V: TRBV5-5; length: 15; size: -
CDR3: CAISESAEKLFF; DNA: TGTGCCATCAGTGAGTCGGCCGAAAAACTGTTTTTT; J: TRBJ1-4; D: -; V: TRBV10-3; length: 12; size: -
CDR3: CASSLAPEGSHQYF; DNA: TGTGCCAGCAGCTTGGCCCCAGAAGGTTCCCATCAGTACTTC; J: TRBJ2-4; D: -; V: TRBV5-4; length: 14; size: -
CDR3: CASSQGGRGGTEAFF; DNA: TGTGCCAGCAGCCAAGGAGGCAGGGGGGGCACTGAAGCTTTCTTT; J: TRBJ1-1; D: TRBD1; V: TRBV3-1/TRBV3-2; length: 15; size: -
CDR3: CASSSVIGQGSDTQYF; DNA: TGTGCCAGCAGCTCAGTGATTGGACAGGGATCCGATACGCAGTATTTT; J: TRBJ2-3; D: TRBD1; V: TRBV7-9; length: 16; size: -
CDR3: CASSLREYQPQHF; DNA: TGTGCCAGCAGTTTGAGGGAATACCAGCCCCAGCATTTT; J: TRBJ1-5; D: -; V: TRBV12-3/TRBV12-4; length: 13; size: -
CDR3: CASSTRTGGESTSYTF; DNA: TGTGCCAGCAGCACCCGGACAGGGGGCGAGTCCACTAGCTACACCTTC; J: TRBJ1-2; D: TRBD1; V: TRBV11-2; length: 16; size: -
CDR3: CASGRKSLSNSNQPQHF; DNA: TGTGCCAGCGGTAGAAAAAGCCTCTCCAATAGCAATCAGCCCCAGCATTTT; J: TRBJ1-5; D: -; V: TRBV2; length: 17; size: few
CDR3: CASSVDWGDYEQYF; DNA: TGTGCCAGCAGCGTAGATTGGGGGGATTACGAGCAGTACTTC; J: TRBJ2-7; D: -; V: TRBV9; length: 14; size: -
CDR3: CASSLATGAPSNQPQHF; DNA: TGCGCCAGCAGCTTGGCTACAGGGGCCCCTAGCAATCAGCCCCAGCATTTT; J: TRBJ1-5; D: TRBD1; V: TRBV5-1; length: 17; size: -
CDR3: CAISGAGGQPQHF; DNA: TGTGCCATCAGTGGGGCAGGGGGTCAGCCCCAGCATTTT; J: TRBJ1-5; D: TRBD1; V: TRBV10-3; length: 13; size: -